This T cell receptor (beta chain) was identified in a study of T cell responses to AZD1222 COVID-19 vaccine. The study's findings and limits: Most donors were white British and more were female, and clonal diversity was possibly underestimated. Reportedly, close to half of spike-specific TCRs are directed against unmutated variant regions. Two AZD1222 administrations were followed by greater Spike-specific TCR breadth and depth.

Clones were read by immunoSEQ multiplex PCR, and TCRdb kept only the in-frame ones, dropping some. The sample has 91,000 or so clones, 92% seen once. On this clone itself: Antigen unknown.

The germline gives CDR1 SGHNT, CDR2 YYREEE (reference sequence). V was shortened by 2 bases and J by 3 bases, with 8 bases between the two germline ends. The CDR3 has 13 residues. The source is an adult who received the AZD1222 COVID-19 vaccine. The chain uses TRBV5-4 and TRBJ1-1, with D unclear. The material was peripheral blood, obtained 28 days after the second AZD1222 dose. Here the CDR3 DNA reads TGTGCCAGCAGCTTTTATGGCTACACTGAAGCTTTCTTT. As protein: CASSFYGYTEAFF.